What follows are 24 T cell receptor beta chains derived from one specimen sequenced in a study of T-cell reconstitution after alpha-beta-depleted transplantation in children. TCRbeta library preparation incorporated unique molecular identifiers. Using its own MiXCR run on the PCR reads, TCRdb lists one record per CDR3 protein. The table has 100,000 or so distinct CDR3 sequences, about 12% seen once. The sample in question was PBMCs from the stem cell graft donor, obtained from the stem cell graft. The receptor source for this set is a human donor who donated a stem cell graft to a child with inherited bone marrow failure.

The sample holds many counts of this clonotype. The J gene is TRBJ1-5, the V gene TRBV7-6; TRBD1 is a possible D gene (6 bases). The ends were cut back, 7 bases at V and 6 bases at J, with 22 bases in the middle. The CDR3 runs 16 residues. Germline loops: CDR1 SGHVS, CDR2 FNYEAQ. The CDR3 DNA follows: TGTGCCAGCAATCTGGGGGGCCGGGGGCAGGGTCAGCCCCAGCATTTT. Translating it yields CASNLGGRGQGQPQHF.

This clonotype was counted at least ten times. This rearrangement joins TRBV12-3 or TRBV12-4 to TRBJ2-5, with a tentative D call TRBD1 (5 bases). This CDR3 is built from 14 residues. Trimming stripped 7 bases from V and 2 bases from J, with 14 bases between. CDR3 amino acids: CASTNGAWQETQYF. DNA for the CDR3: TGTGCCAGCACCAATGGGGCCTGGCAAGAGACCCAGTACTTC.

This clonotype was recorded at least ten times. This chain joins TRBV27 and TRBJ2-1; 10 bases match TRBD2. Germline V gene lookup returns CDR1 MNHEY and CDR2 SMNVEV (reference sequence). The V segment lost 0 bases and the J segment 7 bases; nucleotides outside the gene matches: 3. This CDR3 region has 15 residues. The CDR3 sequence: CASSLSGLAVNEQFF. CDR3 DNA sequence: TGTGCCAGCAGTTTATCCGGACTAGCGGTAAATGAGCAGTTCTTC.

This clonotype was recorded many times. The chain is built from TRBV20-1 and TRBJ2-3, with 12 bases matching TRBD2. The trim removed 5 bases at V and 1 base at J, leaving 10 bases unmatched. The length of the CDR3 is 17 residues. CDR1 and CDR2 (germline): DFQATT, SNEGSKA (reference sequence). The chain's CDR3 is CSAPTSGRKGGTDTQYF. Here the CDR3 DNA reads TGCAGTGCTCCTACTAGCGGGAGGAAGGGGGGCACAGATACGCAGTATTTT.

This chain joins TRBV5-4 and TRBJ2-1; D is possibly TRBD1 (5 bases). The germline gives CDR1 SGHNT, CDR2 YYREEE (reference sequence). This CDR3 region has 16 residues. Trimming removed 0 bases from V and 4 bases from J, with 14 bases in between. The CDR3 spells CASSLDPGWVYNEQFF. CDR3 sequence (DNA): TGTGCCAGCAGCTTGGATCCAGGGTGGGTGTACAATGAGCAGTTCTTC. Full variable domain (outside the CDR3, taken from reference TRBV5-4 and TRBJ2-1): ETGVTQSPTHLIKTRGQQVTLRCSSQSGHNTVSWYQQALGQGPQFIFQYYREEENGRGNFPPRFSGLQFPNYSSELNVNALELDDSALYLCASSLDPGWVYNEQFFGPGTRLTVL.

This clonotype was recorded at least ten times. The V and J genes are TRBV10-3 and TRBJ2-1; D gene ambiguous. The germline V and J ends were trimmed by 0 bases and 8 bases, with 11 bases remaining between them. This CDR3 contains 14 residues. The germline CDR1 and CDR2 sequences are ENHRY and SYGVKD. The CDR3 reads CAISESRTDYEQFF. For the CDR3, the DNA is TGTGCCATCAGTGAGTCGAGAACAGACTATGAGCAGTTCTTC.

This clonotype was observed a handful of times. The chain employs TRBV7-6 and TRBJ2-3; the D is unclear. Trimming took 4 bases from V and 0 from J, leaving 11 bases between them. This CDR3 has 15 amino acids. Germline values: CDR1 SGHVS, CDR2 FNYEAQ. The CDR3 nucleotides are TGTGCCAGCAGCTCCCGGCGGTCTAGCACAGATACGCAGTATTTT. It yields the protein CASSSRRSSTDTQYF.

Ten or more counts support this clonotype. This chain links TRBV7-9 with TRBJ2-1; 7 bases are shared with TRBD2. CDR1 and CDR2 from the germline V gene are SEHNR and FQNEAQ (reference sequence). CDR3 length equals 17 residues. J lost 5 bases, V lost 5 bases, and 15 bases had no gene match. CDR3 protein: CASSPKHPLAVNNEQFF. The CDR3 DNA follows: TGTGCCAGCAGCCCAAAGCACCCCCTAGCGGTGAACAATGAGCAGTTCTTC.

This clonotype was recorded at least ten times. Here the CDR3 reads CASSITSSSYNEQFF. The CDR3 region has the DNA TGCGCCAGCAGTATAACTAGCAGCTCCTACAATGAGCAGTTCTTC. The chain couples TRBV5-1 to TRBJ2-1, with D tentatively TRBD2 (6 bases). Trimming left V 5 bases short and J 0 bases short, with 12 bases between. Per germline, CDR1 SGHRS and CDR2 YFSETQ. The CDR3 totals 15 residues.

This clonotype has at least ten counts. The chain is built from TRBV12-3 or TRBV12-4 and TRBJ1-1, with TRBD1 matching over 9 bases. This CDR3 region has 16 residues. J gave up 4 bases and V 6 bases, and 12 bases lay outside the gene matches. The CDR3 nucleotides are TGTGCCAGCAGCCGGGGGGTACAGGGGGCAGGCACTGAAGCTTTCTTT. Amino acid sequence: CASSRGVQGAGTEAFF.

This clonotype has at least ten counts. The chain uses TRBV7-6 and TRBJ1-1, with unresolved D. The V end lost 1 base, the J end lost 7 bases, and 10 bases lay between the germline ends. Germline V gene lookup returns CDR1 SGHVS and CDR2 FNYEAQ. The CDR3 is 13 residues long. CDR3 loop: CASSLGPHGEAFF. As DNA, the CDR3 is TGTGCCAGCAGCTTAGGTCCCCATGGTGAAGCTTTCTTT.

The chain links TRBV11-2 to TRBJ1-6, with 7 bases aligning to TRBD1. The germline V gene encodes CDR1 SGHAT and CDR2 FQNNGV. V shed 4 bases, J shed 9 bases, and the junction held 18 bases outside the gene matches. CDR3 length equals 18 residues. This CDR3 reads CASSSFPGQSPWSSPLHF. The CDR3 DNA reads as TGTGCCAGCAGCTCATTTCCGGGACAGTCACCGTGGAGTTCACCCCTCCACTTT.

The chain uses TRBV7-9 and TRBJ2-1; D is uncertain. Germline CDR1 SEHNR, CDR2 FQNEAQ (reference sequence). The CDR3 is 16 residues long. Between the trimmed V and J ends, which lost 5 bases and 9 bases, there was a span of 23 bases. The CDR3 nucleotides read TGTGCCAGCAGCCCCCCGCCGGGTCATAGAAAAGGTGAGCAGTTCTTC. Amino acid sequence: CASSPPPGHRKGEQFF. The entire variable domain, with the rest obtained from reference TRBV7-9 and TRBJ2-1, is as follows: DTGVSQNPRHKITKRGQNVTFRCDPISEHNRLYWYRQTLGQGPEFLTYFQNEAQLEKSRLLSDRFSAERPKGSFSTLEIQRTEQGDSAMYLCASSPPPGHRKGEQFFGPGTRLTVL.

This clonotype was observed many times. The chain carries TRBV6-5 and TRBJ1-2; D might be TRBD1 (5 bases). Germline V gene sequence: CDR1 MNHEY, CDR2 SVGAGI. The CDR3 extends over 13 amino acids. V lost 0 bases to trimming and J lost 5 bases, with 7 bases between them. The CDR3 sequence is CASSYSQDYGYTF. The CDR3 nucleotides are TGTGCCAGCAGTTACTCACAGGATTATGGCTACACCTTC.

The chain links TRBV20-1 to TRBJ1-6; 8 nucleotides match TRBD1. The CDR3 runs 14 residues. J was trimmed by 9 bases and V by 6 bases; bases with no gene match: 10. Germline CDR1 is DFQATT and CDR2 is SNEGSKA (reference sequence). The CDR3 DNA follows: TGCAGTGCCCTCCAGGGGGCGTTAAGTTCACCCCTCCACTTT. This encodes CSALQGALSSPLHF.

The chain employs TRBV7-2 and TRBJ2-7; TRBD2 agrees at 10 bases. CDR1 is SGHTA and CDR2 is FQGNSA in the germline V gene. Losses at the gene ends were 6 bases for V and 5 bases for J; bases not matched to a gene: 10. CDR3 length: 15 amino acids. CDR3 nucleotides: TGTGCCAGCAGTCGTTCAGCGGGGGGGGGCGACGAGCAGTACTTC. Translation gives CASSRSAGGGDEQYF.

A note on this clonotype: This may be a read error: a much more frequent sequence differs by one nucleotide. This chain connects TRBV27 to TRBJ2-7; D is undetermined. The germline V gene encodes CDR1 MNHEY and CDR2 SMNVEV (reference sequence). Trimming left V 6 bases short and J 0 bases short, with 9 bases between. There are 13 residues in the CDR3. The CDR3: CASSSKASYEQYF. Here the CDR3 DNA reads TGTGCCAGCAGCTCTAAAGCCTCCTACGAGCAGTACTTC.

This clonotype was seen repeatedly, ten times or more. The V gene is TRBV7-2, the J gene TRBJ1-5; D not resolved. CDR3 length: 13 amino acids. Looked up from germline, CDR1 is SGHTA and CDR2 is FQGNSA. V was shortened by 1 base and J by 7 bases, with 8 bases between the two germline ends. Here the CDR3 DNA reads TGTGCCAGCAGCTTAGAGGGAATCCAGCCCCAGCATTTT. Protein product: CASSLEGIQPQHF.

In its sample, this clonotype was seen a few times. The chain couples TRBV3-1 to TRBJ1-2, with D possibly matching TRBD1 (6 bases). V was clipped by 3 bases and J by 8 bases, with 16 bases between them. The CDR3 contains 14 residues. Germline V lookup: CDR1 LGHDT, CDR2 YNNKEL (reference sequence). The CDR3 nucleotides read TGTGCCAGCAGCCAGGAAGGGCGCGGGGGCGGCTACACCTTC. It yields the protein CASSQEGRGGGYTF. The full variable domain, completed using reference TRBV3-1 and TRBJ1-2, is DTAVSQTPKYLVTQMGNDKSIKCEQNLGHDTMYWYKQDSKKFLKIMFSYNNKELIINETVPNRFSPKSPDKAHLNLHINSLELGDSAVYFCASSQEGRGGGYTFGSGTRLTVV.

The sample holds many counts of this clonotype. The gene calls are TRBV7-8 and TRBJ2-7; 7 nucleotides align to TRBD1. The germline gives CDR1 SGHVS, CDR2 FQNEAQ. This CDR3 is 15 amino acids long. Losses at the gene ends were 5 bases for V and 1 base for J; bases not matched to a gene: 8. The CDR3 sequence: CASSPRRGQSYEQYF. As DNA, the CDR3 is TGTGCCAGCAGCCCCCGCCGGGGACAGTCCTACGAGCAGTACTTC.

This clonotype has a count of ten or more. This chain uses TRBV7-3 with TRBJ2-2; no definite D call. V was pared by 5 bases and J by 7 bases, with 11 bases between. Germline CDR1 and CDR2: SGHTA and FQGTGA. This CDR3 spans 13 amino acids. CDR3 bases: TGTGCCAGCAGCGTGAATATGGGCGGGGAGCTGTTTTTT. Translating gives CASSVNMGGELFF.

This clonotype was detected many times. The chain employs TRBV6-5 and TRBJ1-2, with D hard to call. The CDR3 is made up of 15 amino acids. The V end was cut by 7 bases, the J end by 0 bases, with 15 bases between. Germline CDR1 MNHEY, CDR2 SVGAGI. This CDR3 is CASKRNPIANYGYTF. The DNA of the CDR3 is TGTGCCAGCAAAAGAAACCCGATAGCTAACTATGGCTACACCTTC.

This sequence joins TRBV19 and TRBJ2-6; no clear D gene. The germline V gene has CDR1 LNHDA and CDR2 SQIVND (reference sequence). The CDR3 has 14 amino acids. The V and J ends lost 7 bases and 4 bases respectively, with 11 bases between them. The CDR3 nucleotides are TGTGCCAGTACCCGGATGGGGGGGGCCAACGTCCTGACTTTC. Residues: CASTRMGGANVLTF.

This clonotype was counted at least ten times. V usage is TRBV7-2 and J usage is TRBJ2-1; the D gene is possibly TRBD2 (5 bases). The CDR3 runs 15 residues. Germline V gives CDR1 SGHTA, CDR2 FQGNSA. The germline V and J ends were trimmed by 3 bases and 0 bases, with 9 bases remaining between them. In nucleotides, the CDR3 is TGTGCCAGCAGCTTGAGCGGATTCTCCTACAATGAGCAGTTCTTC. Translating it yields CASSLSGFSYNEQFF.